This is a list of T cell receptor beta chains from one sample in a study of blood T cell repertoires in COVID-19. Generated by immunoSEQ multiplex PCR, the TCRdb table keeps only in-frame clones and is missing some. Among tens of thousands of clones, roughly 89% were seen once, and the ten largest hold 4.3%. Material: peripheral blood. Receptors originate from a woman of 80 years or more with active or convalescent COVID-19. CDR3s include the opening cysteine and the closing phenylalanine or tryptophan. The D gene is left open where the match is weak. Clone size is stated in some rows and not others, as once, few, many or a class when expanded.

size	V	D	J	length	DNA	CDR3
-	TRBV10-2	-	TRBJ2-1	14	TGCGCCAGCAGTGCGGGGGAGCCACACAATGAGCAGTTCTTC	CASSAGEPHNEQFF
-	TRBV6-4	TRBD1	TRBJ2-3	13	TGTGCCAGCAGCGGACAGGGCACAGATACGCAGTATTTT	CASSGQGTDTQYF
few	TRBV4-3	-	TRBJ2-7	15	TGCGCCAGCAGCCAAGATAGGAACAGGGAGTTCGAGCAGTACTTC	CASSQDRNREFEQYF
-	TRBV5-4	-	TRBJ2-1	13	TGTGCCAGCAGCTCCCGGGTCGGCAATGAGCAGTTCTTC	CASSSRVGNEQFF
once	TRBV6-6	TRBD2	TRBJ2-1	18	TGTGCCAGCAGTCCCTTAGCGGGAGTCCGGCCGTCCTACAATGAGCAGTTCTTC	CASSPLAGVRPSYNEQFF
-	TRBV28	-	TRBJ1-5	16	TGTGCCAGCAGGGTGACGGGTACGGGAAGCAATCAGCCCCAGCATTTT	CASRVTGTGSNQPQHF
-	TRBV5-6	-	TRBJ2-7	13	TGTGCCAGCAGCTTGGGACAGTACTACGAGCAGTACTTC	CASSLGQYYEQYF
-	TRBV18	TRBD1	TRBJ1-5	15	TGTGCCAGCTCACCAGCCGGGACAGGGGTTCAGCCCCAGCATTTT	CASSPAGTGVQPQHF
-	TRBV15	-	TRBJ2-7	16	TGTGCCACCAGCAGGGGGGGTCAAGGGAAGCGATACGAGCAGTACTTC	CATSRGGQGKRYEQYF
-	TRBV28	TRBD1	TRBJ1-2	14	TGTGCCAGCAAGTTGGGACAGGCATATCATGGCTACACCTTC	CASKLGQAYHGYTF
-	TRBV11-2	-	TRBJ1-1	13	TGTGCCAGCAGATCGGGGTCAAGCACTGAAGCTTTCTTT	CASRSGSSTEAFF
-	TRBV5-1	TRBD2	TRBJ2-1	15	TGCGCCAGCAGCTGGCTAGCGGGGGACTACAATGAGCAGTTCTTC	CASSWLAGDYNEQFF
once	TRBV3-1/TRBV3-2	TRBD2	TRBJ2-5	16	TGTGCCAGCAGCCAGAGGCCTAGCGGAACCCAAGAGACCCAGTACTTC	CASSQRPSGTQETQYF
-	TRBV6-5	TRBD1	TRBJ1-5	15	TGTGCCAGCAGCAGGGACAGGGGGTTGGATCAGCCCCAGCATTTT	CASSRDRGLDQPQHF
-	TRBV28	-	TRBJ2-1	16	TGTGCCAGCAGTGTCGATCGCAGGGCGGGGCACAATGAGCAGTTCTTC	CASSVDRRAGHNEQFF
-	TRBV28	TRBD1	TRBJ1-2	14	TGTGCCAGCAGTCCCGGACAGGGGGTTTATGGCTACACCTTC	CASSPGQGVYGYTF